This TCR beta chain was observed in a study of T cell responses to AZD1222 COVID-19 vaccine. Here immunoSEQ multiplex PCR was the method, and the copy in TCRdb shows in-frame clones only, minus some. Here the sample spans some 100,000 clones, roughly nine tenths being singletons. The receptor was derived from an adult in good health. The specimen comprised peripheral blood, sampled on day 0 of AZD1222 vaccination.

The chain's CDR3 is CASNRQGDEQFF. CDR3 coding DNA: TGTGCCAGCAACCGCCAGGGGGATGAGCAGTTCTTC. V and J are TRBV12-3 or TRBV12-4 and TRBJ2-1, with 7 bases fitting TRBD1. This CDR3 is built from 12 residues. V shed 7 bases and J 8 bases; nucleotides not matched to a gene: 5.